Below are 8 T cell receptor beta chains sequenced from a single sample in a study of T-cell reconstitution after alpha-beta-depleted transplantation in children (dated by TCRdb to 2016 to 2017). Library method: PCR. Sequencer: Illumina HiSeq 2500. TCR library preparation used molecular barcoding, with unique molecular identifiers applied to normalize quantification of the TCRbeta repertoire. In TCRdb, the public reads were trimmed at Q25 with fastp and aligned with MiXCR, with productive beta chains retained. A single entry per CDR3 protein holds the most common genes and DNA from its merged rows. This sample is represented by around 680,000 distinct CDR3 sequences; roughly 17% of them were singletons. Together, the top ten hold about 1.1% of the sample. The source was PBMCs from the stem cell graft donor, collected from the stem cell graft. The receptors shown here come from a human donor who donated a stem cell graft to a child with acute myeloid leukemia.

A few counts support this clonotype. The chain links TRBV12-5 to TRBJ1-1; D is uncertain. The CDR3 spans 15 residues. Trimming took 5 bases from V and 0 from J, leaving 13 bases between them. The germline CDR1 and CDR2 sequences are LGHNT and FRNRAP. CDR3 DNA: TGTGCTAGTGGTCCTCCATCAAGTCTGAACACTGAAGCTTTCTTT. It specifies CASGPPSSLNTEAFF.

This clonotype has just a few counts. The DNA for the CDR3 is TGTGCCAGCAGCTTAGACTGGACCTACGAGCAGTACTTC. It translates to CASSLDWTYEQYF. This chain links TRBV7-7 with TRBJ2-7; no clear D. Deletions cut 1 base from V and 2 bases from J, with 6 bases between. Looked up from germline, CDR1 is SSHAT and CDR2 is FNYEAQ (reference sequence). This CDR3 region has 13 residues.

The CDR3 bases are TGTGCCAGCAGTTTATCCGGTCTTAGCGGTACGAACACCGGGGAGCTGTTTTTT. It is translated as CASSLSGLSGTNTGELFF. The chain is built from TRBV12-3 or TRBV12-4 and TRBJ2-2; perhaps TRBD2 as D (6 bases). The CDR3 extends over 18 amino acids. Trimming took 2 bases from V and 0 from J, leaving 16 bases between them.

As for this clonotype: A clone one base away is much larger, so this may be a read error. The chain employs TRBV20-1 and TRBJ1-2; possible D gene TRBD1, 5 bases. In germline, CDR1 is DFQATT, CDR2 SNEGSKA (reference sequence). The CDR3 covers 12 residues. CDR3 nucleotides: TGCGGCGCCATCTCGGGGGTGGATGGCTACACCTTC. This gives the protein CGAISGVDGYTF.

V gene TRBV6-2 or TRBV6-3 combines with J gene TRBJ2-1; 10 nucleotides line up with TRBD2. J was trimmed by 4 bases and V by 5 bases; bases with no gene match: 5. The germline gives CDR1 MNHEY, CDR2 SVGEGT. The CDR3 totals 15 residues. CDR3 DNA: TGTGCCAGCAGTCCGGGACTAGCGCTTTACAATGAGCAGTTCTTC. Residues: CASSPGLALYNEQFF.

The chain couples TRBV20-1 to TRBJ1-6, with TRBD1 matching 10 bases. Germline V gives CDR1 DFQATT, CDR2 SNEGSKA (reference sequence). The CDR3 contains 12 residues. With 7 bases clipped from V and 12 bases from J, the junction kept 6 bases outside the gene matches. The CDR3 is CSGQGAGRPLHF. The CDR3 DNA follows: TGCAGTGGACAGGGGGCGGGTCGACCCCTCCACTTT.

This chain links TRBV6-5 with TRBJ2-1, with 7 bases aligning to TRBD2. The CDR3 spans 15 residues. After removal of 0 bases from V and 5 bases from J, the junction contained 4 bases not matched to a gene. Germline V gene data show CDR1 as MNHEY and CDR2 as SVGAGI. This CDR3 reads CASSYSQRGHNEQFF. CDR3 bases: TGTGCCAGCAGTTACTCCCAGCGGGGTCACAATGAGCAGTTCTTC.

The table lists this clonotype with many counts. The rearrangement joins TRBV7-2 to TRBJ1-2; D unclear. The CDR3 has 15 amino acids. The germline V gene encodes CDR1 SGHTA and CDR2 FQGNSA. Trimming removed 1 base at V and 5 bases at J, with 14 bases between. The CDR3 DNA reads as TGTGCCAGCAGCTTAGAGAACCAACCTGTATATGGCTACACCTTC. Its protein is CASSLENQPVYGYTF.